This T cell receptor (beta chain) was identified in a study of blood T cell repertoires in COVID-19. Assay used: immunoSEQ multiplex PCR; TCRdb lists only in-frame clones, some missing. The table shows over 250,000 clones, with 65% to 90% occurring only once. The CDR3 totals 17 residues. Germline V gene sequence: CDR1 SGHTA, CDR2 FQGNSA. Trimming removed 5 bases from V and 4 bases from J; junction bases left unmatched: 14. The TCR originated in a man aged 50 or older with active or convalescent COVID-19. The genes are TRBV7-2 and TRBJ2-1; 7 positions match TRBD2. Sequenced: peripheral blood. The CDR3 DNA is TGTGCCAGCAGCAAAAAAGGGGCGGGAGCAGGGTACAATGAGCAGTTCTTC. Its protein product is CASSKKGAGAGYNEQFF.